The sequence of this T cell receptor beta chain was determined in a study of shared clonotypes between healthy human individuals. The wider study: Donor ages ranged 18 to 49 years: a couple of women, a few men. Each donor's CD8 memory used one plate, CD8 naive two, each CD4 subset three.

The CDR3 is 15 residues long. Germline CDR1 MDHEN, CDR2 SYDVKM. V gave up 6 bases and J gave up 3 bases, with 18 bases separating them. In replicate PCRs of sorted subsets, approximately 190 ng DNA, 29,000 or so T cell genomes, was used. Assay: immunoSEQ multiplex PCR; the TCRdb copy retains only in-frame clones and omits some. The sample yields about 1.9 million clones, roughly 93% seen once. CD45RO-negative CD8 cells positively selected for CCR7 made up the naive population, which excluded terminally differentiated effector memory CD45RA+ cells. This chain connects TRBV28 to TRBJ2-7; D possibly matches TRBD1 or TRBD2 (5 bases each). Material for sequencing was naive CD8+ T cells from PBMCs. This clonotype was sampled from a man aged 18 to 30 in good health. Some clones in this sample may be carry-over from other donors' samples. CDR3 sequence (DNA): TGTGCCAGCAGCAATTACGGGGCCATACACTACGAGCAGTACTTC. It is translated as CASSNYGAIHYEQYF.